This TCR beta chain was captured in a study of shared clonotypes between healthy human individuals. The germline V gene has CDR1 SNHLY and CDR2 FYNNEI. Trimming took off 4 bases at V and 10 bases at J, with 13 bases between the two ends. The CDR3 contains 12 residues. In the case of this clone: Its antigen is as yet unknown.

Study-level points and caveats: Several donors shared around 5.2% of their naive CD4 clonotypes. Non-shared clonotypes had lower generation probabilities than those shared by all four donors.

CD45RA-negative memory and CD45RA+ naive subsets were split from the CD4+ cells. Source study methods: ImmunoSEQ output held junction-only sequences without quality scores, so filtering differed. The assay was immunoSEQ multiplex PCR, and TCRdb's table has in-frame clones only and misses some. That table is the source of V, J and clone size, and D and trimming were worked out from the DNA. The sample has roughly 2.4 million clones, roughly 95% seen once. Sequenced sample: naive CD4+ T cells sorted from blood. Documented subset: CD45RA+ positively selected. The clonotype originates from a man between 18 and 29 years old in good health. This sequence joins TRBV2 and TRBJ2-5; D is ambiguous. The CDR3, as DNA: TGTGCCAGCAGTGCCCTGCGCTGGGGCCAGTACTTC. Translated, it gives CASSALRWGQYF.